One and the same sample provided the 13 T cell receptor beta chains below, sequenced in a study of PD-1 blockade in classical Hodgkin lymphoma (dated by TCRdb to the early 2020s). What the time point label conveys for this sample: cycle 4 day 1 (C4D1), after 6 weeks of nivolumab. Relapse after autologous stem cell transplantation had occurred in all trial patients, and cohorts A, B and C were distinguished by prior brentuximab vedotin exposure. A Miltenyi CD4+ T cell isolation kit was used for magnetic negative selection to purify CD4+ T cells from thawed PBMCs. Library preparation was by the immunoSEQ multiplex PCR assay. TCRdb stores this immuneACCESS table with in-frame sequences only. Part of the clones is absent; in the studies checked, under half of the shortfall reflects unresolved V genes, and no reason is known for the rest. The sample table holds about 30,000 clones, of which around 86% were seen once. Roughly 0.44% of the sample is taken by the ten largest.

The sample in question was CD4+ T cells from blood, obtained before the fourth cycle of nivolumab. Receptor source: a human donor with classical Hodgkin lymphoma.

The chain recombines TRBV7-9 with TRBJ2-1, with a tentative D call TRBD1 (6 bases). The V end was cut by 2 bases, the J end by 4 bases, with 6 bases between. From germline, CDR1 is SEHNR and CDR2 FQNEAQ (reference sequence). This CDR3 comprises 13 residues. CDR3 protein: CASSLTGYNEQFF. The DNA for the CDR3 is TGTGCCAGCAGCTTAACAGGGTACAATGAGCAGTTCTTC. The whole variable domain, remainder taken from reference TRBV7-9 and TRBJ2-1, is DTGVSQNPRHKITKRGQNVTFRCDPISEHNRLYWYRQTLGQGPEFLTYFQNEAQLEKSRLLSDRFSAERPKGSFSTLEIQRTEQGDSAMYLCASSLTGYNEQFFGPGTRLTVL.

The chain joins TRBV15 to TRBJ2-6; tentatively, D is TRBD1 or TRBD2 (5 bases each). The germline gives CDR1 LNHNV, CDR2 YYDKDF (reference sequence). Trimming pared 5 bases from V and 6 bases from J, leaving 17 bases between. This CDR3 contains 16 residues. The CDR3 nucleotides are TGTGCCACCAGCCAACCAGGGAGTGGGGCGGCCAACGTCCTGACTTTC. This translates into CATSQPGSGAANVLTF.

J is TRBJ2-1 and V is TRBV4-1, with 12 bases fitting TRBD1. Losses at the gene ends were 7 bases for V and 0 bases for J; bases not matched to a gene: 16. CDR1 and CDR2 (germline): MGHRA, YSYEKL. CDR3 length equals 20 residues. CDR3 protein: CASTSVPGTGGPSSYNEQFF. CDR3 in DNA: TGCGCCAGCACCTCAGTTCCCGGGACAGGGGGCCCGAGCTCCTACAATGAGCAGTTCTTC.

This chain joins TRBV6-1 and TRBJ2-7, with D possibly TRBD2 on 6 matching bases. Germline CDR1 and CDR2: MNHNS and SASEGT. V was shortened by 6 bases and J by 5 bases, with 17 bases between the two germline ends. CDR3 length equals 14 residues. The CDR3 DNA is TGTGCCAGCAGGGAGCCCGGGGGAGGCGACGAGCAGTACTTC. Translating it yields CASREPGGGDEQYF.

The chain carries TRBV9 and TRBJ1-5; TRBD1 is a possible D gene (6 bases). The CDR3 covers 14 residues. Germline V CDR1 and CDR2: SGDLS, YYNGEE. Deletions cut 8 bases from V and 0 bases from J, with 12 bases between. CDR3 sequence: CASSTGNSNQPQHF. DNA for the CDR3: TGTGCCAGTTCAACAGGGAATAGCAATCAGCCCCAGCATTTT.

The chain carries TRBV28 and TRBJ2-4, with D perhaps matching TRBD1 (5 bases). The CDR3 sequence is 11 residues long. Trimming pared 3 bases from V and 14 bases from J, leaving 11 bases between. Germline CDR1 is MDHEN and CDR2 is SYDVKM. The CDR3 nucleotides read TGTGCCAGCAGTTTTGGGCAAGGGGAGTACTTC. Protein: CASSFGQGEYF.

The chain links TRBV11-1 to TRBJ2-6, with no clear D. V lost 3 bases and J lost 6, with 3 bases in between. This CDR3 has 12 amino acids. The germline CDR1 and CDR2 sequences are SGHAT and FQDESV (reference sequence). DNA for the CDR3: TGTGCCAGCAGCTTCGAGGCCAACGTCCTGACTTTC. This gives the protein CASSFEANVLTF. The full variable domain, rest sourced from reference TRBV11-1 and TRBJ2-6, is EAEVAQSPRYKITEKSQAVAFWCDPISGHATLYWYRQILGQGPELLVQFQDESVVDDSQLPKDRFSAERLKGVDSTLKIQPAELGDSAMYLCASSFEANVLTFGAGSRLTVL.

This clone was seen only once. J is TRBJ2-1 and V is TRBV5-6; 7 bases are shared with TRBD2. The germline CDR1 and CDR2 sequences are SGHDT and YYEEEE. This CDR3 has 15 residues. The V and J ends lost 2 bases and 4 bases, in that order; junction bases with no gene match: 6. The CDR3 protein is CASSLAGLNYNEQFF. The CDR3 DNA reads as TGTGCCAGCAGCTTAGCGGGACTAAATTACAATGAGCAGTTCTTC. The full variable domain, its missing parts supplied by reference TRBV5-6 and TRBJ2-1, is DAGVTQSPTHLIKTRGQQVTLRCSPKSGHDTVSWYQQALGQGPQFIFQYYEEEERQRGNFPDRFSGHQFPNYSSELNVNALLLGDSALYLCASSLAGLNYNEQFFGPGTRLTVL.

The chain couples TRBV10-1 to TRBJ2-1; TRBD1 aligns across 10 bases. Germline V CDR1 and CDR2: WNHNN, SYGVQD (reference sequence). V lost 5 bases to trimming and J lost 4 bases; unmatched junction nucleotides: 8. The CDR3 runs to 16 residues. Here the CDR3 reads CASSRQGAGGYNEQFF. As DNA, the CDR3 is TGCGCCAGCAGTAGACAGGGGGCAGGGGGATACAATGAGCAGTTCTTC.

V is TRBV2 and J is TRBJ2-1; D possibly corresponds to TRBD2 (5 bases). This CDR3 has 17 residues. The germline V and J ends were trimmed by 0 bases and 4 bases, with 16 bases remaining between them. CDR1 and CDR2 (germline): SNHLY, FYNNEI. The DNA of the CDR3 is TGTGCCAGCAGTGAAGCGCTGCTAGCCGTAGCTTACAATGAGCAGTTCTTC. Protein: CASSEALLAVAYNEQFF.

This clone was observed once. The chain employs TRBV10-3 and TRBJ2-2; D unclear. This CDR3 comprises 13 residues. The V end lost 8 bases, the J end lost 7 bases, and 14 bases lay between the germline ends. CDR1 ENHRY and CDR2 SYGVKD come from the germline V gene. CDR3: CAIRSSVLGELFF. The CDR3 DNA reads TGTGCCATCCGAAGCTCGGTTCTCGGGGAGCTGTTTTTT.

The gene calls are TRBV27 and TRBJ2-7; D might be TRBD1 or TRBD2, each matching 5 bases. Germline V gives CDR1 MNHEY, CDR2 SMNVEV (reference sequence). V dropped 5 bases and J dropped 1 base, with 18 bases sitting between them. The CDR3 extends over 16 amino acids. The CDR3 protein is CASSGLAQVPSYEQYF. The CDR3 nucleotides read TGTGCCAGCAGTGGGCTAGCACAGGTCCCTTCCTACGAGCAGTACTTC.

This clone showed up just once. The CDR3, as DNA: TGTGCCAGCAGATCCACCGGGAACCAGTTCTTC. It yields the protein CASRSTGNQFF. The chain carries TRBV28 and TRBJ2-1; D is possibly TRBD2 (5 bases). The germline V and J ends were trimmed by 6 bases and 13 bases, with 13 bases remaining between them. Per the germline V gene, CDR1 is MDHEN and CDR2 is SYDVKM. CDR3 length: 11 residues.